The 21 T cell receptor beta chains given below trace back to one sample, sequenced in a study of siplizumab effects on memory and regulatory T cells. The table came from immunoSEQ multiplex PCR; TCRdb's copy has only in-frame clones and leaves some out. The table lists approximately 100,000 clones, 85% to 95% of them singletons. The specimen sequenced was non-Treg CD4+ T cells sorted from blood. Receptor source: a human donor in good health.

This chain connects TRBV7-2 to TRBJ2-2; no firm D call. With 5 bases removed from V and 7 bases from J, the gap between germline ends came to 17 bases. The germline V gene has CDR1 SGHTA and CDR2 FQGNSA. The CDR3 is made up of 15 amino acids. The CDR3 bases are TGTGCCAGCAGCCGGATAGTAATGACGGGCGGGGAGCTGTTTTTT. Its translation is CASSRIVMTGGELFF.

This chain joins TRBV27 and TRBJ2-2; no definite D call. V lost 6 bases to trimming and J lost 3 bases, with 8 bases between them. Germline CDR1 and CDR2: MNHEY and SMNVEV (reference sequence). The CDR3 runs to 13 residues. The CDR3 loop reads CASRDRDTGELFF. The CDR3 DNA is TGTGCCAGCAGGGACCGCGACACCGGGGAGCTGTTTTTT.

The chain's CDR3 is CASSRGQGETQYF. The CDR3 DNA follows: TGTGCCAGCTCTCGGGGACAGGGAGAGACCCAGTACTTC. The chain has TRBV18 and TRBJ2-5; TRBD1 agrees at 9 bases. Per the germline V gene, CDR1 is KGHSH and CDR2 is LQKENI. The CDR3 sequence is 13 residues long. V shed 6 bases and J 4 bases; nucleotides not matched to a gene: 3.

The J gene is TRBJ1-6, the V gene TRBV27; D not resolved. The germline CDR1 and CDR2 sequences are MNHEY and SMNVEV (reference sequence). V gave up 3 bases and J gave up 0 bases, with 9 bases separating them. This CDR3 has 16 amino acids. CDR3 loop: CASSFGLRSYNSPLHF. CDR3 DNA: TGTGCCAGCAGTTTCGGTTTGCGCTCCTATAATTCACCCCTCCACTTT.

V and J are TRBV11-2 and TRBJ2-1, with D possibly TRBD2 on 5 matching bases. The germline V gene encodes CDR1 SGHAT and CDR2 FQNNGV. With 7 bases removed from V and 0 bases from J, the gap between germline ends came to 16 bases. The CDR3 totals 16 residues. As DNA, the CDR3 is TGTGCCAGCACCCCGACAAGCGGCAGCTCCTACAATGAGCAGTTCTTC. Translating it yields CASTPTSGSSYNEQFF.

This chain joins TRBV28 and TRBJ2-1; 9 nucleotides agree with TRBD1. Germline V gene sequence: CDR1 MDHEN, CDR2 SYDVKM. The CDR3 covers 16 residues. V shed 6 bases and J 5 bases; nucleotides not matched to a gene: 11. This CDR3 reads CASSLPGTGINNEQFF. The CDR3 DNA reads TGTGCCAGCAGCCTCCCCGGGACAGGGATTAACAATGAGCAGTTCTTC.

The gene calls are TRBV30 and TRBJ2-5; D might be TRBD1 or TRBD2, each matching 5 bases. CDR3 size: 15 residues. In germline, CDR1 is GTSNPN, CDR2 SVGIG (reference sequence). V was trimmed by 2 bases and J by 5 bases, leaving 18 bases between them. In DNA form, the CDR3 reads TGTGCCTGGAGTTTGGGGAGCAGGGTGAGGGAGACCCAGTACTTC. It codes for CAWSLGSRVRETQYF.

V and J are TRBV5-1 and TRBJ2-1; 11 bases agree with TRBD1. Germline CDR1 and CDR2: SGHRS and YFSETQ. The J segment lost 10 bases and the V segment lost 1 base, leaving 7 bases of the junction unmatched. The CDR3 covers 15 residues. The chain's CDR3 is CASSLTGQGAREQFF. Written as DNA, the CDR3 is TGCGCCAGCAGCTTGACTGGACAGGGGGCTCGGGAGCAGTTCTTC.

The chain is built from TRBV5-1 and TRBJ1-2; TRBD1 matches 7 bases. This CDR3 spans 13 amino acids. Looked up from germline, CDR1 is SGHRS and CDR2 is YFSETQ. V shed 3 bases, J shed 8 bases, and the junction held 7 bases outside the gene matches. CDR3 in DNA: TGCGCCAGCAGCTCGCTTAGGACAGGCGGCTACACCTTC. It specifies CASSSLRTGGYTF.

The CDR3 loop reads CASSSLAGGNGYTF. CDR3 nucleotides: TGTGCCAGCAGCTCCCTGGCAGGGGGGAATGGCTACACCTTC. The gene calls are TRBV7-9 and TRBJ1-2, with 7 positions matching TRBD1. Trimming cost V 4 bases and J 6 bases; bases outside gene matches: 8. This CDR3 comprises 14 residues. Germline V gene lookup returns CDR1 SEHNR and CDR2 FQNEAQ (reference sequence).

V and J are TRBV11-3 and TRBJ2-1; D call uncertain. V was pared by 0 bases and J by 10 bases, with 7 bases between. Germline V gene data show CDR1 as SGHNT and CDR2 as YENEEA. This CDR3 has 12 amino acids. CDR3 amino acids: CASSLDDTEQFF. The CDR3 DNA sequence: TGTGCCAGCAGCTTAGACGACACGGAGCAGTTCTTC.

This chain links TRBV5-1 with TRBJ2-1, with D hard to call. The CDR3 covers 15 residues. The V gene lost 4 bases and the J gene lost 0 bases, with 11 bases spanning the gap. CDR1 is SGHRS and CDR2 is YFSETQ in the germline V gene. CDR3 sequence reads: CASSASRSSYNEQFF. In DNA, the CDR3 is TGCGCCAGCAGCGCCTCCAGGAGCTCCTACAATGAGCAGTTCTTC.

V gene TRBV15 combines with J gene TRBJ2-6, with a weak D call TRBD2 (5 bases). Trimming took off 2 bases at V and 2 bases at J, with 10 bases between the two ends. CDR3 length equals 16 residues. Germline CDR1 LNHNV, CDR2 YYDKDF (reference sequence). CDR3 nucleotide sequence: TGTGCCACCAGCAGATCTTCGCGGGCTGGGGCCAACGTCCTGACTTTC. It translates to CATSRSSRAGANVLTF.

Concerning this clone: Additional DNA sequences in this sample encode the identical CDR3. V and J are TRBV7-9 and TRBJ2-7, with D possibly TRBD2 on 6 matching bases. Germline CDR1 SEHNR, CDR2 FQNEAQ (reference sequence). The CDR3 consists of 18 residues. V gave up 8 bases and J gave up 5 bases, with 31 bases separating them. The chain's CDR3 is CASEPGGVKGTRANEQYF. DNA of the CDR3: TGTGCCAGCGAACCTGGAGGGGTGAAAGGTACCCGGGCTAACGAGCAGTACTTC. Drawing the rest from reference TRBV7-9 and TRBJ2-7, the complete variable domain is DTGVSQNPRHKITKRGQNVTFRCDPISEHNRLYWYRQTLGQGPEFLTYFQNEAQLEKSRLLSDRFSAERPKGSFSTLEIQRTEQGDSAMYLCASEPGGVKGTRANEQYFGPGTRLTVT.

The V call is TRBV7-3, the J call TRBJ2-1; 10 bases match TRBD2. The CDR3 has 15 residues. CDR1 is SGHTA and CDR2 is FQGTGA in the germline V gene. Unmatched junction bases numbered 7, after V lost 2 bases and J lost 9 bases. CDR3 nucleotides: TGTGCCAGCAGCTTAGGGCTAGCGGGAGCAGTTGAGCAGTTCTTC. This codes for CASSLGLAGAVEQFF.

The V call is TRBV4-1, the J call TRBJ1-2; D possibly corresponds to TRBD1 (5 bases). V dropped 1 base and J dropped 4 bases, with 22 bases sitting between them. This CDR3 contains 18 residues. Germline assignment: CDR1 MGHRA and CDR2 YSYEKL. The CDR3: CASSQAGGGRFRLYGYTF. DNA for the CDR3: TGCGCCAGCAGCCAAGCTGGGGGGGGACGGTTCAGACTCTATGGCTACACCTTC.

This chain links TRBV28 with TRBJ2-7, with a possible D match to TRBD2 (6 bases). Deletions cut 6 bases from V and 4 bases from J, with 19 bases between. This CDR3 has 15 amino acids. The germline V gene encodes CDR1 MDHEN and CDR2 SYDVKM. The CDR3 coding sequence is TGTGCCAGCAGGGGGTCTAGCGCGTTAGGATACGAGCAGTACTTC. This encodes CASRGSSALGYEQYF.

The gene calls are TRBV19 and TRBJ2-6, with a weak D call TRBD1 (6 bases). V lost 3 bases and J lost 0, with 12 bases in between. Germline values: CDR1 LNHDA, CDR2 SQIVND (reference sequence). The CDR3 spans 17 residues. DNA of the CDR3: TGTGCCAGTAGTATCCTGGACAGCTTCTCTGGGGCCAACGTCCTGACTTTC. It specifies CASSILDSFSGANVLTF. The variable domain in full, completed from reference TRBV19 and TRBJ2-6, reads DGGITQSPKYLFRKEGQNVTLSCEQNLNHDAMYWYRQDPGQGLRLIYYSQIVNDFQKGDIAEGYSVSREKKESFPLTVTSAQKNPTAFYLCASSILDSFSGANVLTFGAGSRLTVL.

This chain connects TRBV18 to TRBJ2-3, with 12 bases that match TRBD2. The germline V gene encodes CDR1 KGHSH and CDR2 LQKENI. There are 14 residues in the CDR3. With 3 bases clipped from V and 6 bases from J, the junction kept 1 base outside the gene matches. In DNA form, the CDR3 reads TGTGCCAGCTCACCGACTAGCGGGAGTGATACGCAGTATTTT. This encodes CASSPTSGSDTQYF. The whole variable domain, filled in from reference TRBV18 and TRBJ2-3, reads NAGVMQNPRHLVRRRGQEARLRCSPMKGHSHVYWYRQLPEEGLKFMVYLQKENIIDESGMPKERFSAEFPKEGPSILRIQQVVRGDSAAYFCASSPTSGSDTQYFGPGTRLTVL.

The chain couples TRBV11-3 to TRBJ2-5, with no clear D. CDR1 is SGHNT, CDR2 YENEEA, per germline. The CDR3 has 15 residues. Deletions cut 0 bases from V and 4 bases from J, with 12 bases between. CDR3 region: CASSLDYSNRETQYF. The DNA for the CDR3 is TGTGCCAGCAGCTTAGATTACAGTAACCGAGAGACCCAGTACTTC.

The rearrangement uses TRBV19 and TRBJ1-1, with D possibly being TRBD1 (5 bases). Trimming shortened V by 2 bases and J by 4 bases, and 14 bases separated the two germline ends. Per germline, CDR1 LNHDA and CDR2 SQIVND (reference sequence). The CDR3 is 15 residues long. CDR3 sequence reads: CASSIQAGLRTEAFF. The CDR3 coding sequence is TGTGCCAGTAGTATACAGGCAGGGTTGCGCACTGAAGCTTTCTTT.